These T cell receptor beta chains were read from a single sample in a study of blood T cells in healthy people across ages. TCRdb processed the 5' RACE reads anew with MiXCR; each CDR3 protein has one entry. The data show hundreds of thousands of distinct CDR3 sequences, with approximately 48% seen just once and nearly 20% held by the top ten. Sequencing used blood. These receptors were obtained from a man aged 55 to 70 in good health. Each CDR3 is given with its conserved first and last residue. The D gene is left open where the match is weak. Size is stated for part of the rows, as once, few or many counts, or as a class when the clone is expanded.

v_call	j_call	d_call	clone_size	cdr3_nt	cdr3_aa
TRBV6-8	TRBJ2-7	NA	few	TGTGCCAGCAAATATGGGCAGTACTTC	CASKYGQYF
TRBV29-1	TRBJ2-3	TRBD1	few	TGCAGCGGCCCGGCACAGGGGTCAGATACGCAGTATTTT	CSGPAQGSDTQYF
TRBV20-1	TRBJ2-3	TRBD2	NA	TGCAGTGCTAGAGATAGCGGGAGCACAGATACGCAGTATTTT	CSARDSGSTDTQYF
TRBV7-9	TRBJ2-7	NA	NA	TGTGTCAGCAGCCATACCCCTACCGAATACGAGCAGTACTTC	CVSSHTPTEYEQYF
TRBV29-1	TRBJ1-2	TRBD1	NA	TGCAGCGTTGTAGATCGGGACAGGGGATTTGGCTACACCTTC	CSVVDRDRGFGYTF
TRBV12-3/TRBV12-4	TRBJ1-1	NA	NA	TGTGCCAGCAATATTTACGGAAACACTGAAGCTTTCTTT	CASNIYGNTEAFF
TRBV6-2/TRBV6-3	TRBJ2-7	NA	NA	TGTGCCAGCAGTTACTCGAACCAGGGATCCCTCTACGAGCAGTACTTC	CASSYSNQGSLYEQYF
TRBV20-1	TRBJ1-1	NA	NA	TGCAGTGCTAGAGGAGGCCGGGGGGCTTTCTTT	CSARGGRGAFF
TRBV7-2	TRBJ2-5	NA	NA	TGTGCCAGCAGCGTTGGGACGGGAGAGACCCAGTACTTC	CASSVGTGETQYF
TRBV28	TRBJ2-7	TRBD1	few	TGTGCCAGCAGCCAGCCCGGACAGGCCACCTACGAGCAGTACTTC	CASSQPGQATYEQYF
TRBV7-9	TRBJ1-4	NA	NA	TGTGCCAGCAGCTTAGGAGTAAGGGCCGGTAATGAAAAACTGTTTTTT	CASSLGVRAGNEKLFF
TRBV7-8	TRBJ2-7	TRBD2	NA	TGTGCCAGCAGCTTCGGCGGGGGACGCGCCGGTTACTACGAGCAGTACTTC	CASSFGGGRAGYYEQYF
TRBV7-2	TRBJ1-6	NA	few	TGTGCCAGCAGCGCCCCGGACGACTCCTATAATTCACCCCTCCACTTT	CASSAPDDSYNSPLHF
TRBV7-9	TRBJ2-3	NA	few	TGTGCCAGCAGCCCAGCTACCCGGGATACGCAGTATTTT	CASSPATRDTQYF
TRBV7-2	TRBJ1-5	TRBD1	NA	TGTGCCAGCAGCTTAGGGGGACAGTGGGGCAATCAGCCCCAGCATTTT	CASSLGGQWGNQPQHF
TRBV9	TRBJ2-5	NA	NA	TGTGCCAGCAGCGAACAACCGGGGGAGACCCAGTACTTC	CASSEQPGETQYF
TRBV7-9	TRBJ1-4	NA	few	TGTGCCAGCAGCTTAGCGCCGCTGGGGGTTGCGGAAAAACTGTTTTTT	CASSLAPLGVAEKLFF
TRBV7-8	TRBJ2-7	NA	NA	TGTGCCAGCAGCATCCTCCGGGTTACAGGCTCGGGCCACGAGCAGTACTTC	CASSILRVTGSGHEQYF
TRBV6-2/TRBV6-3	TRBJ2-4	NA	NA	TGTGCCAGCAGACAGGGTGCAGACATTCAGTACTTC	CASRQGADIQYF
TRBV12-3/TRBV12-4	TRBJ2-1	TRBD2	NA	TGTGCCAGCAGGCGGACTAGCGGCACTGAGCAGTTCTTC	CASRRTSGTEQFF
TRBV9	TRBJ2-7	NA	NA	TGTGCCAGCGGCGTAGTTAAAGGAGACTACGAGCAGTACTTC	CASGVVKGDYEQYF
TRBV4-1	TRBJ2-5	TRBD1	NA	TGCGCCAGCAGCCAATCCAGGGGGCAGATGGAGACCCAGTACTTC	CASSQSRGQMETQYF
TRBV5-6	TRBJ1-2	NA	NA	TGTGCCAGCGCCACCTCTAACTATGGCTACACCTTC	CASATSNYGYTF
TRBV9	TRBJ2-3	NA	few	TGTGCCAGCAGCGTAGGGACTCTGGGGGATACGCAGTATTTT	CASSVGTLGDTQYF
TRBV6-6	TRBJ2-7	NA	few	TGTGCCAGCAGTTACGGGGGATCCCACGAGCAGTACTTC	CASSYGGSHEQYF
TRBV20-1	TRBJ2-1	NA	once	TGCAGTGCTAGAGCCCCCAGCTCCTACAATGAGCAGTTCTTC	CSARAPSSYNEQFF
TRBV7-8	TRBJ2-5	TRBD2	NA	TGTGCCAGCAGCTCCTACGGACTAGCGGGGTATGAGACCCAGTACTTC	CASSSYGLAGYETQYF
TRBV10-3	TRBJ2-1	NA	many	TGTGCCATCATGGCGGGGAATGAGCAGTTCTTC	CAIMAGNEQFF
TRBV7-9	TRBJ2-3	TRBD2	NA	TGTGCCAGCAGCTTATCTAGCGGGGGGGCAAGGGATACGCAGTATTTT	CASSLSSGGARDTQYF
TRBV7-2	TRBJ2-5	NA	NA	TGTGCCAGCAGCTCCTCCATGGAGGCCCAGTACTTC	CASSSSMEAQYF
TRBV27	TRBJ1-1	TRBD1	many	TGTGCCAGCAGGGGAGGGGGCCTGAACACTGAAGCTTTCTTT	CASRGGGLNTEAFF
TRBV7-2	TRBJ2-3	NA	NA	TGTGCCAGCAGCATCAACGGACCCAACATTGGGGATACGCAGTATTTT	CASSINGPNIGDTQYF
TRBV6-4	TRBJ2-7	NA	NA	TGTGCCAGCAGTGATTACCGAATTTTAGGCTACGAGCAGTACTTC	CASSDYRILGYEQYF
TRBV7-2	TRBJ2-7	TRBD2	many	TGTGCCAGCAGCTTAGTTGCCCCTAGCGGCTACGAGCAGTACTTC	CASSLVAPSGYEQYF
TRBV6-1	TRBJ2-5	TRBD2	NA	TGTGCCAGCCACAGGACTAGCCAAGAGACCCAGTACTTC	CASHRTSQETQYF
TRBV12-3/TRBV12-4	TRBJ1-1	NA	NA	TGTGCCAGCAGTTTATCAGGGGCCGGTGAAGCTTTCTTT	CASSLSGAGEAFF
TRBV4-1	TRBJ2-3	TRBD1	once	TGCGCCAGCAGCCAATTCCCGGGACAGGGGGGCACAGATACGCAGTATTTT	CASSQFPGQGGTDTQYF
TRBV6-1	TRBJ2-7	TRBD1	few	TGTGCCAGCAGTACTGGGACAGGGTTCAACGAGCAGTACTTC	CASSTGTGFNEQYF
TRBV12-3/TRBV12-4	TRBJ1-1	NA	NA	TGTGCCAGCAGCCGGGAGACGGCAGGGACTGAAGCTTTCTTT	CASSRETAGTEAFF
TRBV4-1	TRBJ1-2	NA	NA	TGCGCCAGCAGCCAAGATGTGGGCCTGAACTATGGCTACACCTTC	CASSQDVGLNYGYTF
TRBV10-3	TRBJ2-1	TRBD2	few	TGTGCCATATTGCGGACTAGCTCATACAATGAGCAGTTCTTC	CAILRTSSYNEQFF
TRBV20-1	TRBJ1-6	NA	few	TGCAGTGCTAGAGCCGGATTAGGCCGGGGTTCACCCCTCCACTTT	CSARAGLGRGSPLHF
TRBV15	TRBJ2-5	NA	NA	TGTGCCACCAGCGGTTACCGGGACTTACAAGAGACCCAGTACTTC	CATSGYRDLQETQYF
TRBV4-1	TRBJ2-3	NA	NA	TGCGCCAGCGGAGGGGGCGGCACAGATACGCAGTATTTT	CASGGGGTDTQYF
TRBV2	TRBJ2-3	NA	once	TGTGCCAGCAGGGATGACGTAAGCACAGATACGCGGTATTTT	CASRDDVSTDTRYF
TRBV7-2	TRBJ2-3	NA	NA	TGTGCCAGCAGCTTAGTGGAGGGAACACTGACAGATACGCAGTATTTT	CASSLVEGTLTDTQYF
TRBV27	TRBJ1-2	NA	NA	TGTGCCAGCAGTCCCGCCGGCCCGTTAGGCTATGGCTACACCTTC	CASSPAGPLGYGYTF
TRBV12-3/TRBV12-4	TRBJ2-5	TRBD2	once	TGTGCCAGCAGTTCTCCGGGACTAACCCGAATGGTCCAGTACTTC	CASSSPGLTRMVQYF
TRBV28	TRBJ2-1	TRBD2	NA	TGTGCCAGCAGTTTTTATATAGCGGGGGGTAGGAATGAGCAGTTCTTC	CASSFYIAGGRNEQFF
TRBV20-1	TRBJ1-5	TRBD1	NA	TGCAGTGCTACCGTGTCGGTGGACAGGGGATGTCAGCCCCAGCATTTT	CSATVSVDRGCQPQHF
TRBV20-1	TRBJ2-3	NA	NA	TGCAGTGTCCCAATCTCATCTAGCACAGATACGCAGTATTTT	CSVPISSSTDTQYF
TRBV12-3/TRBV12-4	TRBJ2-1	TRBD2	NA	TGTGCCAGCAGTTTAGCCGGAAAAGCGGGGGAGCAGTTCTTC	CASSLAGKAGEQFF
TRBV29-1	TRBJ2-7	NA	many	TGCAGCGTTGAAGGCGACGGAAACTACGAGCAGTACTTC	CSVEGDGNYEQYF
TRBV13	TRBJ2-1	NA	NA	TGTGCCAGCAGCTTATTACAGGACTACAATGAGCAGTTCTTC	CASSLLQDYNEQFF
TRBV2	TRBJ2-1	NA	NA	TGTGCCAGCAGTGAGGTGGCGGCCCTCATCCACAATGAGCAGTTCTTC	CASSEVAALIHNEQFF
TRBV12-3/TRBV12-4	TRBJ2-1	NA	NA	TGTGCCAGCGTTAACAGCGGGTGGGCTGAGCAGTTCTTC	CASVNSGWAEQFF
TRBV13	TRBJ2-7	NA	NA	TGTGCCAGCAGCTTATCTGGACTAAGCTCCTACGAGCAGTACTTC	CASSLSGLSSYEQYF